This TCR beta chain was profiled in a study of T cells in Graves' hyperthyroidism and ophthalmopathy. General observations from the study: A model of 13 V-J pairs discriminated ophthalmopathy from stable hyperthyroidism. Model predictions of ophthalmopathy came a median around 7.1 months before onset.

This clonotype was picked up a small number of times. Its specificity is not known. Amplified TCR beta CDR3 regions came from RNA transcripts. Initially, a first-round RT-PCR of the TCR CDR3 employed the HTBI primer set. One entry per CDR3 protein, called by TCRdb with MiXCR from the multiplex PCR reads. The sample shows 530,000 or so distinct CDR3 sequences, about a sixth of them seen only once. Germline loops: CDR1 GTSNPN, CDR2 SVGIG (reference sequence). This CDR3 comprises 15 residues. The ends were cut back, 4 bases at V and 0 bases at J, with 10 bases in the middle. Sequencing was performed on blood. This sequence joins TRBV30 and TRBJ1-6; the D is unclear. The sequence came from a woman under 30 with Graves' ophthalmopathy. The CDR3 protein is CAWKFTSSYNSPLHF. The CDR3 bases are TGTGCCTGGAAGTTTACGAGCTCCTATAATTCACCCCTCCACTTT.